The 15 T cell receptor beta chains below were found in one sample sequenced in a study of CD8 T cells in ankylosing spondylitis (dated by TCRdb to about 2017). The study at large found these results: A TCR beta motif made up of several highly homologous amino acid variants appeared to be characteristic of blood from ankylosing spondylitis patients.

These TCRs' antigens remain unknown. Receptor libraries were prepared by 5' RACE. The listed sequencing device is Illumina HiSeq 2500. The public reads were reprocessed in TCRdb via fastp at Q25 and MiXCR, keeping in-frame beta chains. Identical CDR3 protein sequences are pooled into one entry, listed with their most common genes and DNA. Within this sample are some 240,000 distinct CDR3 sequences, with around 6.6% of them counted one time only. The ten largest clones capture around 14% of the sample. Sequencing was performed on blood, either unsorted or a sorted T cell fraction (not recorded which). The receptors derive from a male donor with ankylosing spondylitis.

This clonotype was seen a few times. The V gene is TRBV7-3, the J gene TRBJ2-2, with D tentatively TRBD1 (6 bases). There are 15 residues in the CDR3. CDR1 and CDR2 from the germline V gene are SGHTA and FQGTGA. V lost 2 bases and J lost 7, with 14 bases in between. This CDR3 reads CASSLGGAKNGELFF. The CDR3 bases are TGTGCCAGCAGCTTAGGGGGCGCAAAAAACGGGGAGCTGTTTTTT.

In its sample, this clonotype was seen many times. The chain recombines TRBV4-3 with TRBJ2-7, with 9 bases fitting TRBD1. Germline CDR1 LGHNA, CDR2 YSLEER. The CDR3 covers 15 residues. The V segment lost 0 bases and the J segment 6 bases; nucleotides outside the gene matches: 6. CDR3 sequence reads: CASSQEDRGSAEQYF. The CDR3 nucleotides read TGCGCCAGCAGCCAAGAGGACAGGGGAAGCGCCGAGCAGTACTTC.

This clonotype was counted ten times or more. The V and J genes are TRBV7-9 and TRBJ2-3; a weak D match, TRBD1 (6 bases). Trimming shortened V by 6 bases and J by 4 bases, and 8 bases separated the two germline ends. The CDR3 extends over 12 amino acids. The V gene's germline CDR1 is SEHNR and CDR2 FQNEAQ (reference sequence). Written as DNA, the CDR3 is TGTGCCAGCAGGGCAGGGGCAGATACGCAGTATTTT. Its translation: CASRAGADTQYF.

In this sample, this clonotype turned up many times. The chain combines TRBV5-6 with TRBJ1-5, with unresolved D. V lost 1 base and J lost 2, with 4 bases in between. CDR3 size: 13 residues. Germline V gene data show CDR1 as SGHDT and CDR2 as YYEEEE. The DNA of the CDR3 is TGTGCCAGCAGCTTGCTGGGCAATCAGCCCCAGCATTTT. Encoded protein: CASSLLGNQPQHF.

The CDR3 DNA is TGTGCCAGCAGCCCGGGGGCGGGTGAGCAGTTCTTC. This translates into CASSPGAGEQFF. The chain joins TRBV7-9 to TRBJ2-1; D is perhaps TRBD1 or TRBD2 (6 bases each). Germline-derived CDR1 and CDR2 are SEHNR and FQNEAQ (reference sequence). The CDR3 runs to 12 residues. V was cut by 5 bases and J by 9 bases, with 11 bases left in between. Based on the CDR3 plus reference TRBV7-9 and TRBJ2-1, the full variable domain is DTGVSQNPRHKITKRGQNVTFRCDPISEHNRLYWYRQTLGQGPEFLTYFQNEAQLEKSRLLSDRFSAERPKGSFSTLEIQRTEQGDSAMYLCASSPGAGEQFFGPGTRLTVL.

At least ten counts were recorded for this clonotype. The chain recombines TRBV20-1 with TRBJ2-7; D may be TRBD1 (6 bases). This CDR3 has 16 amino acids. The germline V gene has CDR1 DFQATT and CDR2 SNEGSKA (reference sequence). Trimming cost V 4 bases and J 0 bases, with 19 bases left between them. The CDR3 nucleotides read TGCAGTGCTAAGGAAGGGGGAACGACATACTCCTACGAGCAGTACTTC. It yields the protein CSAKEGGTTYSYEQYF.

The chain joins TRBV11-2 to TRBJ2-5; unclear D gene. This CDR3 has 12 residues. Germline assignment: CDR1 SGHAT and CDR2 FQNNGV. The germline V and J ends were trimmed by 5 bases and 5 bases, with 9 bases remaining between them. DNA of the CDR3: TGTGCCAGCAGCCAATATGGGGAGACCCAGTACTTC. This encodes CASSQYGETQYF.

CDR3 residues: CASSPAWSPSTDTQYF. In DNA, the CDR3 is TGTGCCAGCAGCCCGGCATGGTCACCTAGCACAGATACGCAGTATTTT. The chain recombines TRBV9 with TRBJ2-3; D unresolved. The CDR3 sequence is 16 residues long. Trimming left V 4 bases short and J 0 bases short, with 15 bases between. Germline V gene data show CDR1 as SGDLS and CDR2 as YYNGEE.

This clonotype was observed at least ten times. CDR3 region: CASSLAGHGYTF. CDR3 bases: TGTGCCAGCAGCTTAGCAGGGCATGGCTACACCTTC. V and J are TRBV7-9 and TRBJ1-2, with D hard to call. V shed 0 bases and J shed 6 bases, with 5 bases lying between them. The germline gives CDR1 SEHNR, CDR2 FQNEAQ (reference sequence). This CDR3 has 12 residues.

This clonotype was seen repeatedly, ten times or more. This chain uses TRBV20-1 with TRBJ1-5; 7 bases fit TRBD1. V shed 6 bases, J shed 1 base, and the junction held 6 bases outside the gene matches. Germline CDR1 reads DFQATT; CDR2 reads SNEGSKA (reference sequence). This CDR3 comprises 14 residues. The CDR3 region is CSAKSGQSNQPQHF. CDR3 DNA sequence: TGCAGTGCGAAATCGGGACAGAGCAATCAGCCCCAGCATTTT.

There are many counts of this clonotype. The chain joins TRBV7-9 to TRBJ2-3, with D unresolved. The CDR3 loop spans 13 amino acids. V lost 5 bases and J 4 bases, leaving 10 bases between the germline ends. Germline CDR1 and CDR2: SEHNR and FQNEAQ (reference sequence). The CDR3 sequence: CASSPTTPDTQYF. CDR3 DNA sequence: TGTGCCAGCAGCCCGACGACCCCAGATACGCAGTATTTT.

This clonotype was recorded at least ten times. This chain uses TRBV27 with TRBJ2-7, with 11 bases that match TRBD1. The CDR3 sequence is 15 residues long. CDR1 is MNHEY, CDR2 SMNVEV, per germline (reference sequence). V was clipped by 6 bases and J by 3 bases; unmatched bases: 7. This CDR3 is CASSHRTGGLYEQYF. The CDR3 DNA follows: TGTGCCAGCAGCCACCGGACAGGGGGCCTCTACGAGCAGTACTTC.

This clonotype came up many times. CDR3: CASKGTVQETQYF. The CDR3 DNA reads TGTGCCAGCAAAGGGACAGTTCAAGAGACCCAGTACTTC. The genes are TRBV12-3 or TRBV12-4 and TRBJ2-5, with 7 positions matching TRBD1. Losses at the gene ends were 7 bases for V and 2 bases for J; bases not matched to a gene: 4. The CDR3 loop spans 13 amino acids.

This clonotype showed up just a few times. This rearrangement joins TRBV4-3 to TRBJ1-3; D is unclear. Germline loops: CDR1 LGHNA, CDR2 YSLEER. Trimming removed 1 base at V and 2 bases at J, with 12 bases between. The CDR3 extends over 16 amino acids. The CDR3 sequence: CASSQGSRAAGNTIYF. CDR3 bases: TGCGCCAGCAGCCAAGGTTCACGAGCGGCTGGAAACACCATATATTTT.

This clonotype has ten or more counts. The chain is built from TRBV4-2 and TRBJ2-7; D is ambiguous. The CDR3 runs 13 residues. Germline assignment: CDR1 LGHNA and CDR2 YNFKEQ. Trimming cost V 0 bases and J 5 bases, with 8 bases left between them. DNA of the CDR3: TGTGCCAGCAGCCAAGATTTGGCGAACGAGCAGTACTTC. It translates to CASSQDLANEQYF.